A single sample is the source of the 24 T cell receptor beta chains below, sequenced in a study of cytomegalovirus exposure and HLA in healthy donors. The primer mix had 60 Vbeta and 13 Jbeta primers. Using immunoSEQ multiplex PCR, the repertoire was profiled, and TCRdb retains in-frame clones only, with some absent. The sample lists around 230,000 clones, 78% seen once, with under 0.6% in the top ten. The sequenced sample was PBMCs. The receptors were sampled from a boy aged 5-17 years in good health and CMV-seronegative.

The rearrangement uses TRBV5-1 and TRBJ1-1; D possibly corresponds to TRBD1 (6 bases). The CDR3 is 15 amino acids. V was cut by 4 bases and J by 3 bases, with 16 bases left in between. Germline assignment: CDR1 SGHRS and CDR2 YFSETQ. Here the CDR3 DNA reads TGCGCCAGCAGCGGGAGGGGGGAGTCGGACACTGAAGCTTTCTTT. Its translation: CASSGRGESDTEAFF.

V usage is TRBV7-8 and J usage is TRBJ2-7; 7 bases fit TRBD2. Trimming cost V 2 bases and J 4 bases; bases outside gene matches: 2. This CDR3 region has 13 residues. Germline V gene data show CDR1 as SGHVS and CDR2 as FQNEAQ. The CDR3 sequence: CASSLSRGYEQYF. CDR3 nucleotides: TGTGCCAGCAGCTTATCGCGGGGGTACGAGCAGTACTTC.

V and J are TRBV11-3 and TRBJ2-2; TRBD2 aligns across 7 bases. The CDR3 is 16 residues long. V dropped 1 base and J dropped 5; count of bases not matched to a gene: 7. Germline V lookup: CDR1 SGHNT, CDR2 YENEEA. The CDR3 loop is CASSLVPGRGTGELFF. CDR3 nucleotides: TGTGCCAGCAGCTTAGTCCCAGGGAGGGGAACCGGGGAGCTGTTTTTT.

The J gene is TRBJ2-7, the V gene TRBV27; possibly TRBD1 for D (6 bases). The V end was cut by 6 bases, the J end by 0 bases, with 6 bases between. CDR3 length: 12 amino acids. CDR1 and CDR2 (germline): MNHEY, SMNVEV (reference sequence). CDR3 in amino acids: CASRQGSYEQYF. The CDR3 DNA reads TGTGCCAGCAGACAGGGCTCCTACGAGCAGTACTTC.

The V call is TRBV4-1, the J call TRBJ2-7; 7 positions match TRBD1. Germline values: CDR1 MGHRA, CDR2 YSYEKL. The junction had 7 bases not matched to a gene; V was cut back by 3 bases and J by 5 bases. The CDR3 spans 14 residues. The CDR3 loop reads CASSHPGTDNEQYF. As DNA, the CDR3 is TGCGCCAGCAGCCACCCCGGGACAGACAACGAGCAGTACTTC.

Only one count was recorded for this clone. The chain uses TRBV27 and TRBJ2-5, with TRBD2 identical over 10 bases. The DNA end favors TRBJ2-7, so the J call may be wrong. The CDR3 is 12 amino acids. Germline V lookup: CDR1 MNHEY, CDR2 SMNVEV (reference sequence). DNA of the CDR3: TGTGCCAGCAGCAGGACTAGCGGCGAGCAGTACTTC. This gives the protein CASSRTSGEQYF.

This clone was observed a single time. The rearrangement uses TRBV2 and TRBJ2-7, with TRBD2 matching 10 bases. Germline V gene sequence: CDR1 SNHLY, CDR2 FYNNEI. This CDR3 is 15 amino acids long. Losses at the gene ends were 5 bases for V and 7 bases for J; bases not matched to a gene: 11. This chain's CDR3 is CASSKTSGPPFEQYF. Written as DNA, the CDR3 is TGTGCCAGCAGTAAGACTAGCGGGCCTCCCTTTGAGCAGTACTTC.

This clone turned up a few times. The chain has TRBV5-1 and TRBJ2-7, with D maybe TRBD1 (5 bases). Trimming removed 0 bases from V and 4 bases from J, with 14 bases in between. This CDR3 has 15 residues. Germline-derived CDR1 and CDR2 are SGHRS and YFSETQ. CDR3 in DNA: TGCGCCAGCAGCTTGGAGACAGAAACCATATACGAGCAGTACTTC. Amino acid sequence: CASSLETETIYEQYF.

This clone appeared a few times. CDR3 region: CASSERLLNEQFF. CDR3 nucleotide sequence: TGTGCCAGCAGTGAAAGACTCTTAAATGAGCAGTTCTTC. The V and J genes are TRBV6-4 and TRBJ2-1; D unclear. The CDR3 has 13 amino acids. From germline, CDR1 is MRHNA and CDR2 SNTAGT. The V end was cut by 3 bases, the J end by 7 bases, with 10 bases between.

The CDR3, as DNA: TGTGCCATCAGTGAGGAAGTAGCGGGCGAGCAGTACTTC. The encoded protein is CAISEEVAGEQYF. This sequence joins TRBV10-3 and TRBJ2-7; 7 bases map to TRBD2. The CDR3 sequence is 13 residues long. After removal of 2 bases from V and 6 bases from J, the junction contained 4 bases not matched to a gene. Germline V lookup: CDR1 ENHRY, CDR2 SYGVKD.

The chain couples TRBV5-6 to TRBJ2-7, with 12 bases that match TRBD1. Germline CDR1 and CDR2: SGHDT and YYEEEE. Trimming at V came to 1 base and at J to 3 bases, leaving 5 bases not matched to a gene. The CDR3 is 16 residues long. The CDR3 protein is CASSLTRDRGLYEQYF. Written as DNA, the CDR3 is TGTGCCAGCAGCTTGACCCGGGACAGGGGGCTCTACGAGCAGTACTTC.

In the case of this clone: This same CDR3 is encoded by further DNA sequences in the sample. The rearrangement joins TRBV5-1 to TRBJ1-2, with 9 bases identical to TRBD1. In germline, CDR1 is SGHRS, CDR2 YFSETQ. This CDR3 is 14 amino acids long. Trimming at V came to 5 bases and at J to 1 base, leaving 3 bases not matched to a gene. The CDR3 coding sequence is TGCGCCAGCAGTTCGGGACAGGGTAACTATGGCTACACCTTC. Amino acid sequence: CASSSGQGNYGYTF. Combining the CDR3 with reference TRBV5-1 and TRBJ1-2 gives the whole variable domain KAGVTQTPRYLIKTRGQQVTLSCSPISGHRSVSWYQQTPGQGLQFLFEYFSETQRNKGNFPGRFSGRQFSNSRSEMNVSTLELGDSALYLCASSSGQGNYGYTFGSGTRLTVV.

The gene calls are TRBV5-6 and TRBJ2-1; 9 bases align to TRBD2. CDR3 length: 16 residues. Trimming at V came to 0 bases and at J to 4 bases, leaving 5 bases not matched to a gene. From germline, CDR1 is SGHDT and CDR2 YYEEEE. The CDR3 loop reads CASSLALAGGYNEQFF. CDR3 sequence (DNA): TGTGCCAGCAGCTTGGCATTGGCGGGGGGGTACAATGAGCAGTTCTTC. The full variable domain, its missing parts supplied by reference TRBV5-6 and TRBJ2-1, is DAGVTQSPTHLIKTRGQQVTLRCSPKSGHDTVSWYQQALGQGPQFIFQYYEEEERQRGNFPDRFSGHQFPNYSSELNVNALLLGDSALYLCASSLALAGGYNEQFFGPGTRLTVL.

This chain links TRBV11-3 with TRBJ2-2, with TRBD1 matching 9 bases. The CDR3 covers 17 residues. Trimming cost V 6 bases and J 0 bases; bases outside gene matches: 8. Germline V gene data show CDR1 as SGHNT and CDR2 as YENEEA. The CDR3 reads CASRDRGPNTNTGELFF. The CDR3 nucleotides are TGTGCCAGCAGGGACAGGGGACCGAACACGAACACCGGGGAGCTGTTTTTT.

This rearrangement joins TRBV6-1 to TRBJ1-5; 9 bases align to TRBD1. The CDR3 sequence is 14 residues long. V lost 8 bases to trimming and J lost 6 bases; unmatched junction nucleotides: 8. Germline CDR1 and CDR2: MNHNS and SASEGT. CDR3 sequence: CASHNTGGGQPQHF. For the CDR3, the DNA is TGTGCCAGCCACAATACAGGGGGCGGTCAGCCCCAGCATTTT.

The chain links TRBV7-9 to TRBJ1-3, with 10 positions matching TRBD1. The V gene's germline CDR1 is SEHNR and CDR2 FQNEAQ (reference sequence). After removal of 7 bases from V and 2 bases from J, the junction contained 17 bases not matched to a gene. This CDR3 is built from 19 residues. The CDR3 sequence is CASTPGGTGVDFAGNTIYF. The CDR3 DNA follows: TGTGCCAGCACCCCAGGTGGGACAGGGGTGGATTTTGCTGGAAACACCATATATTTT.

This rearrangement joins TRBV10-3 to TRBJ2-1; 12 bases line up with TRBD2. CDR1 and CDR2 (germline): ENHRY, SYGVKD. V lost 6 bases, J lost 5 bases, and 5 bases stayed unmatched. The CDR3 is 15 amino acids. CDR3 residues: CAISPLAGGHNEQFF. CDR3 coding DNA: TGTGCCATCAGCCCCCTAGCGGGGGGGCACAATGAGCAGTTCTTC.

The rearrangement links TRBV5-1 to TRBJ2-3; D might be TRBD2 (6 bases). V lost 4 bases to trimming and J lost 1 base, with 16 bases between them. Germline CDR1 is SGHRS and CDR2 is YFSETQ. This CDR3 has 16 amino acids. CDR3 coding DNA: TGCGCCAGCAGCGCTCACCGGGACTTTCGCACAGATACGCAGTATTTT. Residues: CASSAHRDFRTDTQYF. Full variable domain (outside the CDR3, taken from reference TRBV5-1 and TRBJ2-3): KAGVTQTPRYLIKTRGQQVTLSCSPISGHRSVSWYQQTPGQGLQFLFEYFSETQRNKGNFPGRFSGRQFSNSRSEMNVSTLELGDSALYLCASSAHRDFRTDTQYFGPGTRLTVL.

J is TRBJ2-2 and V is TRBV30; 7 bases map to TRBD2. The CDR3 is made up of 15 amino acids. Per germline, CDR1 GTSNPN and CDR2 SVGIG (reference sequence). The ends lost 5 bases at V and 8 bases at J; junction bases unmatched: 14. The CDR3 sequence is CAWYGVRESSGELFF. CDR3 DNA: TGTGCCTGGTACGGGGTGCGGGAGTCTTCAGGGGAGCTGTTTTTT.

The V and J genes are TRBV19 and TRBJ2-1, with D uncertain. Trimming took off 0 bases at V and 0 bases at J, with 6 bases between the two ends. CDR3 size: 15 residues. Germline values: CDR1 LNHDA, CDR2 SQIVND (reference sequence). The CDR3 nucleotides read TGTGCCAGTAGTATAGACTACCACTCCTACAATGAGCAGTTCTTC. It yields the protein CASSIDYHSYNEQFF.

The CDR3 region is CASSPLPLTTGGIIYEQYF. DNA for the CDR3: TGTGCCAGCAGTCCACTACCCCTAACGACAGGGGGCATTATCTACGAGCAGTACTTC. V is TRBV27 and J is TRBJ2-7; 10 nucleotides match TRBD1. V lost 5 bases to trimming and J lost 3 bases; unmatched junction nucleotides: 19. From germline, CDR1 is MNHEY and CDR2 SMNVEV (reference sequence). The CDR3 totals 19 residues.

The rearrangement links TRBV19 to TRBJ1-2; unclear D gene. Trimming pared 5 bases from V and 8 bases from J, leaving 15 bases between. CDR3 length equals 13 residues. From germline, CDR1 is LNHDA and CDR2 SQIVND (reference sequence). The CDR3 here is CASSSTRREGYTF. CDR3 coding DNA: TGTGCCAGTAGTTCAACTAGACGGGAGGGCTACACCTTC. Supplemented by reference TRBV19 and TRBJ1-2, the full variable domain reads DGGITQSPKYLFRKEGQNVTLSCEQNLNHDAMYWYRQDPGQGLRLIYYSQIVNDFQKGDIAEGYSVSREKKESFPLTVTSAQKNPTAFYLCASSSTRREGYTFGSGTRLTVV.

This rearrangement joins TRBV5-4 to TRBJ1-5, with D perhaps TRBD1 (5 bases). The CDR3 spans 15 residues. Germline-derived CDR1 and CDR2 are SGHNT and YYREEE (reference sequence). Trimming took off 1 base at V and 4 bases at J, with 12 bases between the two ends. The CDR3 nucleotides read TGTGCCAGCAGCTTGATTCAGGGCAGAAATCAGCCCCAGCATTTT. Translation gives CASSLIQGRNQPQHF.

J is TRBJ2-7 and V is TRBV5-1; 7 nucleotides match TRBD2. The germline V gene encodes CDR1 SGHRS and CDR2 YFSETQ. The trim removed 4 bases at V and 0 bases at J, leaving 1 base unmatched. The CDR3 loop spans 13 amino acids. CDR3 coding DNA: TGCGCCAGCAGCCGGGAGGACTCCTACGAGCAGTACTTC. Protein: CASSREDSYEQYF.